These 2 T cell receptor beta chains share one sample of origin, sequenced in a study of early T cells in non-severe SARS-CoV-2 infection. MiXCR, run by TCRdb on the 5' RACE reads, gives a single entry per CDR3 protein. The table lists some 120,000 distinct CDR3 sequences, more than 12% of them singletons. The sequencing input was whole blood. These receptors came from an adult who was a healthcare worker with PCR-confirmed SARS-CoV-2 infection or an uninfected control (not recorded which).

This clonotype was counted a few times. The genes are TRBV6-1 and TRBJ1-5; D uncertain. Trimming removed 6 bases at V and 6 bases at J, with 6 bases between. The V gene's germline CDR1 is MNHNS and CDR2 SASEGT. CDR3 size: 11 residues. The CDR3 coding sequence is TGTGCCAGCAGGGACGGTCAGCCCCAGCATTTT. This codes for CASRDGQPQHF.

This chain connects TRBV5-4 to TRBJ2-5; no firm D call. Germline CDR1 SGHNT, CDR2 YYREEE (reference sequence). Trimming stripped 3 bases from V and 0 bases from J, with 9 bases between. The CDR3 is 14 residues long. CDR3 bases: TGTGCCAGCAGCTCCGGTGTTAACCAAGAGACCCAGTACTTC. Amino acids: CASSSGVNQETQYF.